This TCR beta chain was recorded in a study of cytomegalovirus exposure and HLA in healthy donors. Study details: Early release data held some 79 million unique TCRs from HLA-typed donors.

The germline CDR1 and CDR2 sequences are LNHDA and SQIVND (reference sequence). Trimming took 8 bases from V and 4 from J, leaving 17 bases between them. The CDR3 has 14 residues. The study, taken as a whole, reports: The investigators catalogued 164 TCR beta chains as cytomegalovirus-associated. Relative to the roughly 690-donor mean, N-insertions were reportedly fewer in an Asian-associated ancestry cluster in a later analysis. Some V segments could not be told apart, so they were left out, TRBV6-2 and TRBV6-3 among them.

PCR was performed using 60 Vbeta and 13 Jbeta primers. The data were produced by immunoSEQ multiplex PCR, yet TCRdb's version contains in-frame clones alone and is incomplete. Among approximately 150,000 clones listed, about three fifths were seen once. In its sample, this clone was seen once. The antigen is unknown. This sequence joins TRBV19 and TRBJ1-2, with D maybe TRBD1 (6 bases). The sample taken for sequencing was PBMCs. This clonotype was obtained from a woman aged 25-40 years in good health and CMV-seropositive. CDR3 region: CASHGTDRTYGYTF. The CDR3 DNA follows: TGTGCCAGTCATGGGACCGACAGGACCTATGGCTACACCTTC.